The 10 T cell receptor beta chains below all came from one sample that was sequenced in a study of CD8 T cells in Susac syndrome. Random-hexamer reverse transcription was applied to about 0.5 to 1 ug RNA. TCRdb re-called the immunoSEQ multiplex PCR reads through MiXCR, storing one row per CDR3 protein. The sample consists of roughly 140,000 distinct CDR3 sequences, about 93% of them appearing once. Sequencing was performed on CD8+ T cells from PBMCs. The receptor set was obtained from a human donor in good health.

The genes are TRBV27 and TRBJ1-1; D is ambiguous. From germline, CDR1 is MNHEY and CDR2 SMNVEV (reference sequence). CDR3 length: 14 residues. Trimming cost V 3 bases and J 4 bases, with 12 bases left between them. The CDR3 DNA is TGTGCCAGCAGTTTTTTGTTGGGTATCACTGAAGCTTTCTTT. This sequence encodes CASSFLLGITEAFF.

CDR3: CASSQERNGIHTGELFF. The CDR3 DNA reads as TGTGCCAGCAGCCAAGAGAGAAACGGGATCCACACCGGGGAGCTGTTTTTT. The chain employs TRBV3-1 and TRBJ2-2, with D perhaps TRBD2 (5 bases). The V gene's germline CDR1 is LGHDT and CDR2 YNNKEL (reference sequence). CDR3 length: 17 residues. V was pared by 0 bases and J by 3 bases, with 14 bases between.

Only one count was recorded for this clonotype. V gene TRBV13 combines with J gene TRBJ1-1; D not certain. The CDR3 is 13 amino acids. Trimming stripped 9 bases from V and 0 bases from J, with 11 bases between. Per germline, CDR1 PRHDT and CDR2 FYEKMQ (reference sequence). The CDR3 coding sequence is TGTGCCAGTTCTATTTCGTTGAACACTGAAGCTTTCTTT. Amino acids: CASSISLNTEAFF. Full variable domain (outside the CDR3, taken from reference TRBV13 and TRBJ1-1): AAGVIQSPRHLIKEKRETATLKCYPIPRHDTVYWYQQGPGQDPQFLISFYEKMQSDKGSIPDRFSAQQFSDYHSELNMSSLELGDSALYFCASSISLNTEAFFGQGTRLTVV.

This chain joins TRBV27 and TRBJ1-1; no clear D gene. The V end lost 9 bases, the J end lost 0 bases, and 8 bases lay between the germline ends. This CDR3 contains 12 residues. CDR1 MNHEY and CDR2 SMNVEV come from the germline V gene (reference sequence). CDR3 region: CASINMNTEAFF. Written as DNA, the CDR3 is TGTGCCAGTATAAATATGAACACTGAAGCTTTCTTT.

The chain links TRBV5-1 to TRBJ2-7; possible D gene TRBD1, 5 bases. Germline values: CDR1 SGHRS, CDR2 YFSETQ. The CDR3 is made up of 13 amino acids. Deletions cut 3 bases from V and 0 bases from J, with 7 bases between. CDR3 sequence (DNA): TGCGCCAGCAGCTCGGACACCTCCTACGAGCAGTACTTC. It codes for CASSSDTSYEQYF.

Written as DNA, the CDR3 is TGTGCCAGCAGCCCCTGGCTCGAGCAGTACTTC. Protein: CASSPWLEQYF. The chain has TRBV28 and TRBJ2-7; no clear D. CDR1 and CDR2 (germline): MDHEN, SYDVKM. V lost 6 bases to trimming and J lost 6 bases, with 9 bases between them. The CDR3 has 11 residues.

The CDR3 region is CSAPRGRFNQPQHF. In nucleotides, the CDR3 is TGCAGTGCCCCAAGGGGGCGGTTTAATCAGCCCCAGCATTTT. This chain connects TRBV20-1 to TRBJ1-5; 7 nucleotides agree with TRBD1. The V gene end was trimmed by 6 bases and the J gene end by 4 bases; junction bases not matched to a gene: 9. The CDR3 totals 14 residues. Germline lookup yields CDR1 DFQATT and CDR2 SNEGSKA (reference sequence).

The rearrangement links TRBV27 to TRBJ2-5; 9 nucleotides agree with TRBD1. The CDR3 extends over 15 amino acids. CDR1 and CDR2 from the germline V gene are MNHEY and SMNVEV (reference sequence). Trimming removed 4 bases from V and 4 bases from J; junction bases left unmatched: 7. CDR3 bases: TGTGCCAGCAGTTCCCGACAGGGGGGGAGAGAGACCCAGTACTTC. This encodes CASSSRQGGRETQYF.

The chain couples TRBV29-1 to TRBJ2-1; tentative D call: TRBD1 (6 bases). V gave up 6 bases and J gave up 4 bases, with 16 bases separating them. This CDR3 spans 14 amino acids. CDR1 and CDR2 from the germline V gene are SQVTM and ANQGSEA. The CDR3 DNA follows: TGCAGCGTAGTCGGACAGAGCCCTTACAATGAGCAGTTCTTC. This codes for CSVVGQSPYNEQFF.

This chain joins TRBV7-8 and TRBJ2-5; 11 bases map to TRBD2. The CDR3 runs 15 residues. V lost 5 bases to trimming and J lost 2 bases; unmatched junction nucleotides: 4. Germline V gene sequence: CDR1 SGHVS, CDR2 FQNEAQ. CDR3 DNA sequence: TGTGCCAGCAGCCGCGGGACTAGCGGACAAGAGACCCAGTACTTC. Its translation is CASSRGTSGQETQYF.